The rows below give T cell receptor beta chains drawn from one sample of a study of a mutant IDH1 vaccine in newly diagnosed glioma. Some clones are missing from TCRdb's copy, which holds only in-frame ones; the method was immunoSEQ multiplex PCR. The sample contains 45,000 to 70,000 clones, 80% to 95% of which appear only once. The specimen comprised PBMCs, sampled from a glioma patient treated with radiotherapy, temozolomide or both. These receptors came from a man aged 50 to 59 with glioma. Each CDR3 is given with its conserved first and last residue. D genes are given only for firm matches. Not every row has a clone size; where given, it reads once, few, many or a size class.

D	V	size	J	CDR3	DNA
NA	TRBV9	NA	TRBJ1-1	CASSPQGRGTEAFF	TGTGCCAGCAGCCCACAGGGCCGGGGGACTGAAGCTTTCTTT
NA	TRBV5-6	NA	TRBJ2-7	CASSLLGYEQYF	TGTGCCAGCAGCTTGCTAGGCTACGAGCAGTACTTC
NA	TRBV18	NA	TRBJ1-2	CASSPPSKRAYGYGYTF	TGTGCCAGCTCACCACCGAGCAAGAGGGCGTACGGCTATGGCTACACCTTC
NA	TRBV19	NA	TRBJ1-1	CASSIGQTLNTEAFF	TGTGCCAGTAGCATCGGACAGACCCTGAACACTGAAGCTTTCTTT
NA	TRBV5-4	once	TRBJ1-5	CASSFTGDPNQPQHF	TGTGCCAGCAGCTTCACGGGGGACCCGAATCAGCCCCAGCATTTT
NA	TRBV15	NA	TRBJ1-2	CATSRGGGTNYGYTF	TGTGCCACCAGCAGAGGGGGGGGCACTAACTATGGCTACACCTTC
NA	TRBV18	NA	TRBJ1-1	CASSPRENTEAFF	TGTGCCAGCTCACCACGGGAGAACACTGAAGCTTTCTTT
TRBD1	TRBV7-7	few	TRBJ2-2	CASSRQGPTGELFF	TGTGCTAGCAGCCGACAGGGTCCCACCGGGGAGCTGTTTTTT
TRBD1	TRBV6-5	NA	TRBJ2-1	CASSYGGTGMFF	TGTGCCAGCAGTTACGGCGGGACAGGGATGTTCTTC
TRBD1	TRBV7-2	NA	TRBJ2-3	CASSFQGAITDTQYF	TGTGCCAGCAGCTTCCAGGGGGCTATCACAGATACGCAGTATTTT
TRBD1	TRBV7-9	NA	TRBJ2-2	CASSFKLDRGTAGELFF	TGTGCCAGCAGCTTTAAACTGGACAGGGGGACGGCCGGGGAGCTGTTTTTT
NA	TRBV25-1	NA	TRBJ1-1	CASSVGGFTEAFF	TGTGCCAGCAGTGTTGGAGGATTCACTGAAGCTTTCTTT
NA	TRBV9	NA	TRBJ2-2	CASSPLGSGELFF	TGTGCCAGCAGCCCCCTGGGTTCTGGGGAGCTGTTTTTT
NA	TRBV7-7	NA	TRBJ2-5	CASSPGGQGETQYF	TGTGCTAGCAGCCCCGGGGGCCAGGGAGAGACCCAGTACTTC
NA	TRBV5-6	once	TRBJ2-6	CASSLRFAESEANVLTF	TGTGCCAGCAGCTTGCGCTTTGCAGAGAGTGAGGCCAACGTCCTGACTTTC
NA	TRBV28	NA	TRBJ2-2	CASSPGVPGELFF	TGTGCCAGCAGCCCCGGGGTACCCGGGGAGCTGTTTTTT
NA	TRBV19	NA	TRBJ2-6	CASSIFQGGFPGANVLTF	TGTGCCAGTAGTATATTTCAGGGAGGTTTTCCTGGGGCCAACGTCCTGACTTTC
NA	TRBV7-6	NA	TRBJ1-1	CASSLTPRTDPNTEAFF	TGTGCCAGCAGCTTAACACCCCGGACAGACCCGAACACTGAAGCTTTCTTT
NA	TRBV5-1	NA	TRBJ2-7	CASRPASGTYEQYF	TGCGCCAGCCGACCCGCGTCAGGGACCTACGAGCAGTACTTC
NA	TRBV6-6	NA	TRBJ1-4	CASSTDSLNEKLFF	TGTGCCAGCAGCACCGACAGTCTTAATGAAAAACTGTTTTTT
TRBD2	TRBV18	NA	TRBJ2-1	CASSPPGLAAGNEQFF	TGTGCCAGCTCACCACCGGGACTAGCGGCCGGCAATGAGCAGTTCTTC
TRBD1	TRBV9	NA	TRBJ1-2	CASSEPMDRANYGYTF	TGTGCCAGCAGCGAGCCCATGGACAGGGCTAACTATGGCTACACCTTC
TRBD1	TRBV7-2	NA	TRBJ2-7	CASSNRDRADYEQYF	TGTGCCAGCAGCAACCGGGACAGGGCTGACTACGAGCAGTACTTC
NA	TRBV19	NA	TRBJ1-5	CASSLREGNQPQHF	TGTGCCAGTAGCCTCAGGGAGGGCAATCAGCCCCAGCATTTT